The 15 T cell receptor beta chains below all came from one sample that was sequenced in a study of blood T cell repertoires in COVID-19. Repertoires were generated with immunoSEQ multiplex PCR, while TCRdb's copy carries only in-frame clones and drops some. The table records approximately 190,000 clones, around 84% of them present only once. Specimen: peripheral blood. These receptors came from a man older than 75 with acute or convalescent COVID-19.

The V and J genes are TRBV3-1 (or the pseudogene TRBV3-2) and TRBJ2-1; TRBD2 agrees at 9 bases. Unmatched junction bases numbered 7, after V lost 0 bases and J lost 7 bases. This CDR3 region has 16 residues. Germline CDR1 and CDR2: LGHDT and YNNKEL (reference sequence). The CDR3 protein is CASSQDIGGRVNEQFF. In nucleotides, the CDR3 is TGTGCCAGCAGCCAAGATATCGGCGGGAGGGTTAATGAGCAGTTCTTC.

This clone was observed a few times. The genes are TRBV27 and TRBJ2-1, with 7 positions matching TRBD2. The CDR3 extends over 17 amino acids. Germline V gives CDR1 MNHEY, CDR2 SMNVEV (reference sequence). The J segment lost 2 bases and the V segment lost 2 bases, leaving 9 bases of the junction unmatched. The CDR3 coding sequence is TGTGCCAGCAGTTTAAACCGGGACTACCTAACCTACAATGAGCAGTTCTTC. It translates to CASSLNRDYLTYNEQFF.

This clone occurred once. The chain recombines TRBV6-1 with TRBJ1-5; unclear D gene. Germline V CDR1 and CDR2: MNHNS, SASEGT. The CDR3 is made up of 17 amino acids. V was trimmed by 0 bases and J by 0 bases, leaving 12 bases between them. CDR3 in DNA: TGTGCCAGCAGTGAAGCAGGAGGAGCGTATAGCAATCAGCCCCAGCATTTT. Amino acids: CASSEAGGAYSNQPQHF.

The chain uses TRBV30 and TRBJ2-1, with 8 bases identical to TRBD1. This CDR3 region has 14 residues. Trimming took 3 bases from V and 0 from J; bases not matched to a gene: 1. CDR1 GTSNPN and CDR2 SVGIG come from the germline V gene (reference sequence). CDR3 in DNA: TGTGCCTGGAGCACAGGGGGCTCCTACAATGAGCAGTTCTTC. Translating it yields CAWSTGGSYNEQFF.

This CDR3 reads CASSSEQGARAFF. Written as DNA, the CDR3 is TGTGCCAGCAGCTCAGAACAGGGGGCGCGAGCTTTCTTT. The chain joins TRBV11-3 to TRBJ1-1, with 9 bases aligning to TRBD1. The CDR3 covers 13 residues. Germline V CDR1 and CDR2: SGHNT, YENEEA. The junction had 7 bases not matched to a gene; V was cut back by 4 bases and J by 10 bases.

The rearrangement links TRBV20-1 to TRBJ2-5; D not certain. V dropped 8 bases and J dropped 5 bases, with 12 bases sitting between them. The germline CDR1 and CDR2 sequences are DFQATT and SNEGSKA (reference sequence). The CDR3 covers 11 residues. CDR3 in amino acids: CSTVQRETQYF. DNA of the CDR3: TGCAGTACGGTCCAGAGGGAGACCCAGTACTTC.

The V and J genes are TRBV6-6 and TRBJ2-3, with TRBD2 matching 9 bases. Trimming removed 2 bases from V and 1 base from J; junction bases left unmatched: 4. Germline lookup yields CDR1 MNHNY and CDR2 SVGAGI (reference sequence). The CDR3 is made up of 16 amino acids. This CDR3 reads CASSYGLAGRTDTQYF. Written as DNA, the CDR3 is TGTGCCAGCAGTTACGGCCTAGCGGGACGCACAGATACGCAGTATTTT.

This rearrangement joins TRBV13 to TRBJ2-1; tentative D call: TRBD1 (6 bases). This CDR3 comprises 17 residues. CDR1 is PRHDT, CDR2 FYEKMQ, per germline (reference sequence). Trimming pared 5 bases from V and 0 bases from J, leaving 17 bases between. As DNA, the CDR3 is TGTGCCAGCAGCACGCGACGGACAGCCCGCTCCTACAATGAGCAGTTCTTC. This gives the protein CASSTRRTARSYNEQFF.

The count of this clone is one. This chain links TRBV9 with TRBJ2-2, with TRBD1 identical over 7 bases. Trimming took 0 bases from V and 4 from J; bases not matched to a gene: 6. Germline V gene sequence: CDR1 SGDLS, CDR2 YYNGEE. This CDR3 comprises 16 residues. DNA for the CDR3: TGTGCCAGCAGCGTAGCGGGACAGTTTATCACCGGGGAGCTGTTTTTT. Translated: CASSVAGQFITGELFF.

This clone has a handful of counts. The rearrangement uses TRBV12-3 or TRBV12-4 and TRBJ1-1; tentative D call: TRBD1 (5 bases). The CDR3 sequence is 12 residues long. The V end lost 1 base, the J end lost 10 bases, and 10 bases lay between the germline ends. CDR3: CASSLEGRGAFF. For the CDR3, the DNA is TGTGCCAGCAGTTTAGAGGGGAGGGGAGCTTTCTTT.

In this sample, this clone turned up a few times. This sequence joins TRBV10-1 and TRBJ2-7, with 7 bases aligning to TRBD1. CDR3 length: 12 residues. J was trimmed by 5 bases and V by 2 bases; bases with no gene match: 0. Germline lookup yields CDR1 WNHNN and CDR2 SYGVQD (reference sequence). The CDR3 DNA is TGCGCCAGCAGTGAGACAGGGGACGAGCAGTACGTC. Translated: CASSETGDEQYV.

This clone was observed a handful of times. The chain couples TRBV14 to TRBJ2-1, with a tentative D call TRBD2 (6 bases). V lost 1 base and J lost 0, with 10 bases in between. Germline CDR1 reads SGHDN; CDR2 reads FVKESK. The CDR3 length is 16 residues. This CDR3 reads CASSQARGSSYNEQFF. The CDR3 DNA is TGTGCCAGCAGCCAAGCGCGGGGAAGCTCCTACAATGAGCAGTTCTTC.

This clone has a single count. V and J are TRBV5-1 and TRBJ2-2; TRBD2 agrees at 8 bases. Germline values: CDR1 SGHRS, CDR2 YFSETQ. CDR3 length: 17 amino acids. Losses at the gene ends were 0 bases for V and 4 bases for J; bases not matched to a gene: 8. The CDR3 region is CASSLAGGLAGTGELFF. The CDR3 DNA reads as TGCGCCAGCAGCTTGGCCGGGGGGCTAGCGGGCACCGGGGAGCTGTTTTTT.

The chain combines TRBV7-3 with TRBJ1-1; D is possibly TRBD1 (6 bases). The CDR3 covers 14 residues. Germline lookup yields CDR1 SGHTA and CDR2 FQGTGA. V dropped 2 bases and J dropped 4 bases, with 11 bases sitting between them. This CDR3 is CASSLSGAATEAFF. For the CDR3, the DNA is TGTGCCAGCAGCTTATCAGGGGCCGCCACTGAAGCTTTCTTT.

The chain uses TRBV3-1 (or the pseudogene TRBV3-2) and TRBJ2-2, with 7 bases fitting TRBD2. Unmatched junction bases numbered 5, after V lost 4 bases and J lost 6 bases. The CDR3 has 14 amino acids. Germline V lookup: CDR1 LGHDT, CDR2 YNNKEL (reference sequence). The CDR3 here is CASSLGLVSGELFF. CDR3 bases: TGTGCCAGCAGCCTTGGACTAGTCTCCGGGGAGCTGTTTTTT.